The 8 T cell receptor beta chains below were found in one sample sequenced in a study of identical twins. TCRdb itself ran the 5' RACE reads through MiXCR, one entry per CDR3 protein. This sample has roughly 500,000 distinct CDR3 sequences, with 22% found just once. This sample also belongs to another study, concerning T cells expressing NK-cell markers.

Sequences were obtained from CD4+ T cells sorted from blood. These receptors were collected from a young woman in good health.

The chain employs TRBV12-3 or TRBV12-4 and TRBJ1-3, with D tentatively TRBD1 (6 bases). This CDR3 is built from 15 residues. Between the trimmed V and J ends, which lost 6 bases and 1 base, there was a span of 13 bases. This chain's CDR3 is CASRPTGPSGNTIYF. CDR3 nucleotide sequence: TGTGCCAGCAGACCTACAGGGCCGTCTGGAAACACCATATATTTT.

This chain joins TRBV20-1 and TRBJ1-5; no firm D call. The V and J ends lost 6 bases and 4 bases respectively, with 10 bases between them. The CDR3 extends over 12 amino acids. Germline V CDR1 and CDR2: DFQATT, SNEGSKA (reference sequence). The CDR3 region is CSAGAPNQPQHF. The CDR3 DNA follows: TGCAGTGCAGGTGCTCCAAATCAGCCCCAGCATTTT.

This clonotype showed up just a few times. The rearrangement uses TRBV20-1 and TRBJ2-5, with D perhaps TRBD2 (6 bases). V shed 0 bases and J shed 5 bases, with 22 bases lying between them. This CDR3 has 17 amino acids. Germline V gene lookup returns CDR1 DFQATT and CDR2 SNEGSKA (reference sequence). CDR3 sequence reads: CSARDLNQVGSRETQYF. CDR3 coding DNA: TGCAGTGCTAGAGATCTAAACCAAGTCGGGAGTCGTGAGACCCAGTACTTC.

Here the CDR3 DNA reads TGTGCCAGCACCGAACTAGCGACTGGAAATGAGCAGTTCTTC. The encoded protein is CASTELATGNEQFF. The genes are TRBV12-3 or TRBV12-4 and TRBJ2-1; 7 bases are shared with TRBD2. Trimming at V came to 7 bases and at J to 7 bases, leaving 10 bases not matched to a gene. The CDR3 contains 14 residues.

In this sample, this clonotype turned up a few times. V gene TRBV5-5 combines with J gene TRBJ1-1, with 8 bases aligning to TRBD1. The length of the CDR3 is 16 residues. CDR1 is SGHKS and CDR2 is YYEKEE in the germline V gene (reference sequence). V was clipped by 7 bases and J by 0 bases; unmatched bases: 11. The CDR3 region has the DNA TGTGCCAGCCGCTCCGGGCCGGACAGGGTGAACACTGAAGCTTTCTTT. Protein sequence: CASRSGPDRVNTEAFF.

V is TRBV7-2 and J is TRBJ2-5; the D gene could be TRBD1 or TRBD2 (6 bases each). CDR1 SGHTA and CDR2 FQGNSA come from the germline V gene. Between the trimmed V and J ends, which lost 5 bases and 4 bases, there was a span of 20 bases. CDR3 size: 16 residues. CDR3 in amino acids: CASSAGRKGGGETQYF. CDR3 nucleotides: TGTGCCAGCAGCGCAGGACGGAAGGGGGGTGGAGAGACCCAGTACTTC.

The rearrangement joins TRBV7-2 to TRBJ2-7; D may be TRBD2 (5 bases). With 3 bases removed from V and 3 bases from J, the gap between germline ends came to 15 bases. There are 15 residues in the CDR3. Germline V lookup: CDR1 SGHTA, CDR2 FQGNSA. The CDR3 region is CASSFSLGVIYEQYF. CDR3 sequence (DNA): TGTGCCAGCAGCTTTTCGTTGGGAGTCATCTACGAGCAGTACTTC.

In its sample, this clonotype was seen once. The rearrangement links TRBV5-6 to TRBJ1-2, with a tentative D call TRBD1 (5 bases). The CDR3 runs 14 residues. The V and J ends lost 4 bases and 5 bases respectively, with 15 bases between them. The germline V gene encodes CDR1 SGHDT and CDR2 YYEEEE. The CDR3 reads CASSIYRGPYGYTF. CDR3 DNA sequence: TGTGCCAGCAGCATATACCGGGGACCGTATGGCTACACCTTC.